Below, one T cell receptor beta chain is given with its context. Its antigen remains unidentified. This sample stems from a study of stem cell transplantation in POMP-related autoinflammatory disease. Study at large: Defective thymoproteasomes were hypothesized to impair CD8+ T-cell positive selection. CD8+ T cells were low and CD4+ cells naive-skewed before transplant. Whole-study findings and limits: A trend toward lower repertoire diversity and greater clonality appeared in every analyzed T-cell subset of PRAID patients. In PRAID patients, the number of distinct TRB V-J gene pairings was restricted.

Libraries were prepared by immunoSEQ multiplex PCR; TCRdb keeps only in-frame clonotypes and omits some of them. The sample holds roughly 11,000 clones, around 90% seen once. V was clipped by 5 bases and J by 6 bases, with 17 bases between them. Germline CDR1 is MNHEY and CDR2 is SVGAGI. This CDR3 has 14 amino acids. PRAID featured prominent immunodeficiency. The material sequenced was CD8+ T cells from PBMCs, taken before stem cell transplantation. The genes are TRBV6-5 and TRBJ2-7; perhaps TRBD1 as D (6 bases). This clonotype was sampled from a human donor with POMP-related autoinflammation and immune dysregulation (PRAID). CDR3 nucleotides: TGTGCCAGCAGTGCCGACCTCAGGGGCGCCGAGCAGTACTTC. Translating gives CASSADLRGAEQYF.